This passage covers 14 T cell receptor beta chains from one sample sequenced in a study of blood T cell repertoires in COVID-19. Generated by immunoSEQ multiplex PCR, the TCRdb table keeps only in-frame clones and is missing some. The sample lists 90,000 to 100,000 clones, less than 90% seen once, with approximately 1.6% in the top ten. Sequenced input: peripheral blood. The receptors stem from an elderly man with acute or convalescent COVID-19.

A note on this clone: The junction and the germline gene differ at one end; a read error may be behind it. The J gene is TRBJ1-1, the V gene TRBV6-2 or TRBV6-3; perhaps TRBD1 as D (5 bases). Germline CDR1 and CDR2: MNHEY and SVGEGT. The CDR3 is made up of 14 amino acids. CDR3 region: CANSYSPFLDKAFF. The CDR3 DNA sequence: TGTGCCAACAGTTACTCCCCCTTCCTGGACAAAGCTTTCTTT.

V and J are TRBV28 and TRBJ2-7, with 9 bases fitting TRBD1. CDR1 and CDR2 (germline): MDHEN, SYDVKM. This CDR3 has 15 amino acids. The trim removed 5 bases at V and 4 bases at J, leaving 9 bases unmatched. For the CDR3, the DNA is TGTGCCAGCAGTCTGCCGGGACAGGGCCTATACGAGCAGTACTTC. This sequence encodes CASSLPGQGLYEQYF.

The gene calls are TRBV6-6 and TRBJ2-3; TRBD1 agrees at 7 bases. The J segment lost 6 bases and the V segment lost 0 bases, leaving 3 bases of the junction unmatched. This CDR3 has 14 amino acids. CDR1 is MNHNY, CDR2 SVGAGI, per germline (reference sequence). The CDR3 spells CASSYSTRGDTQYF. The CDR3 DNA follows: TGTGCCAGCAGTTACTCGACCAGGGGGGATACGCAGTATTTT.

The CDR3 protein is CSASLPAGAKNIQYF. The DNA of the CDR3 is TGCAGTGCTAGTCTTCCAGCGGGAGCCAAAAACATTCAGTACTTC. The chain links TRBV20-1 to TRBJ2-4; D is possibly TRBD2 (6 bases). CDR3 length: 15 amino acids. V lost 3 bases and J lost 0, with 12 bases in between. Germline CDR1 DFQATT, CDR2 SNEGSKA (reference sequence).

The rearrangement uses TRBV18 and TRBJ1-1; possible D gene TRBD1, 6 bases. The CDR3 runs to 16 residues. V was shortened by 2 bases and J by 0 bases, with 13 bases between the two germline ends. CDR1 is KGHSH and CDR2 is LQKENI in the germline V gene. CDR3 nucleotides: TGTGCCAGCTCACCAAGACAGGCTTCCATGAACACTGAAGCTTTCTTT. The encoded protein is CASSPRQASMNTEAFF.

The chain uses TRBV6-5 and TRBJ1-2; D remains ambiguous. The CDR3 is 12 amino acids. Germline V CDR1 and CDR2: MNHEY, SVGAGI. Trimming removed 6 bases at V and 2 bases at J, with 7 bases between. The CDR3 here is CASRVRNYGYTF. In DNA form, the CDR3 reads TGTGCCAGCAGGGTTCGGAACTATGGCTACACCTTC.

CDR3 nucleotides: TGTGCCAGCAGTTTCCCACTAGCGGGAGGAAGTGAGACCCAGTACTTC. It encodes CASSFPLAGGSETQYF. V and J are TRBV28 and TRBJ2-5; 12 nucleotides align to TRBD2. CDR3 length: 16 residues. V was pared by 3 bases and J by 5 bases, with 7 bases of the junction left unmatched. CDR1 is MDHEN, CDR2 SYDVKM, per germline.

The V and J genes are TRBV11-3 and TRBJ2-1; TRBD2 matches 10 bases. This CDR3 region has 16 residues. From germline, CDR1 is SGHNT and CDR2 YENEEA. Unmatched junction bases numbered 8, after V lost 0 bases and J lost 9 bases. For the CDR3, the DNA is TGTGCCAGCAGCTTAGACGGGCTAGCGGGAGAGGCTGAGCAGTTCTTC. Its protein is CASSLDGLAGEAEQFF.

V usage is TRBV24-1 and J usage is TRBJ2-7, with 11 bases lining up with TRBD2. V was pared by 3 bases and J by 5 bases, with 5 bases of the junction left unmatched. This CDR3 spans 15 amino acids. Germline assignment: CDR1 KGHDR and CDR2 SFDVKD. The CDR3 is CATSDPGTSGDEQYF. The CDR3, as DNA: TGTGCCACCAGTGATCCCGGGACTAGCGGTGACGAGCAGTACTTC.

This rearrangement joins TRBV5-6 to TRBJ1-2; TRBD1 matches 8 bases. Germline V lookup: CDR1 SGHDT, CDR2 YYEEEE. The V and J ends lost 0 bases and 8 bases, in that order; junction bases with no gene match: 0. The CDR3 extends over 12 amino acids. This chain's CDR3 is CASSLGQGGYTF. The CDR3 DNA reads TGTGCCAGCAGCTTGGGACAGGGGGGCTACACCTTC.

Here the CDR3 reads CASSKTSGSNEQYF. CDR3 DNA sequence: TGTGCCAGCAGCAAGACTAGCGGGAGTAACGAGCAGTACTTC. V is TRBV6-5 and J is TRBJ2-7; 12 bases align to TRBD2. Germline CDR1 and CDR2: MNHEY and SVGAGI. There are 14 residues in the CDR3. J lost 5 bases, V lost 6 bases, and 5 bases had no gene match.

This rearrangement joins TRBV5-1 to TRBJ1-6; 9 nucleotides line up with TRBD1. The CDR3 has 16 amino acids. With 4 bases clipped from V and 2 bases from J, the junction kept 4 bases outside the gene matches. Per germline, CDR1 SGHRS and CDR2 YFSETQ. CDR3 nucleotide sequence: TGCGCCAGCAGCCCCGGGACAGGGACCTATAATTCACCCCTCCACTTT. Its translation is CASSPGTGTYNSPLHF.

J is TRBJ2-3 and V is TRBV9; D is perhaps TRBD2 (6 bases). CDR3 length: 15 amino acids. V was trimmed by 0 bases and J by 4 bases, leaving 12 bases between them. Germline CDR1 SGDLS, CDR2 YYNGEE. CDR3 in DNA: TGTGCCAGCAGCGTAGGCGGGAAGAGAGCAGATACGCAGTATTTT. Amino acid sequence: CASSVGGKRADTQYF. Supplemented by reference TRBV9 and TRBJ2-3, the full variable domain reads DSGVTQTPKHLITATGQRVTLRCSPRSGDLSVYWYQQSLDQGLQFLIQYYNGEERAKGNILERFSAQQFPDLHSELNLSSLELGDSALYFCASSVGGKRADTQYFGPGTRLTVL.

This chain connects TRBV7-6 to TRBJ1-1; D may be TRBD1 (5 bases). The CDR3 covers 14 residues. Per germline, CDR1 SGHVS and CDR2 FNYEAQ. V lost 4 bases and J lost 4, with 13 bases in between. The CDR3 nucleotides are TGTGCCAGCAGCTCCAGGGCTAGGGGCACTGAAGCTTTCTTT. This codes for CASSSRARGTEAFF. The variable domain in full, with the rest retrieved from reference TRBV7-6 and TRBJ1-1, is GAGVSQSPRYKVTKRGQDVALRCDPISGHVSLYWYRQALGQGPEFLTYFNYEAQQDKSGLPNDRFSAERPEGSISTLTIQRTEQRDSAMYRCASSSRARGTEAFFGQGTRLTVV.